This T cell receptor (beta chain) was captured in a study of blood T cell repertoires in COVID-19. Study at large: COVID-19 samples from acute and convalescent phases originated in the United States, Italy and Spain.

Germline CDR1 is SGDLS and CDR2 is YYNGEE. CDR3 length: 14 residues. Trimming pared 0 bases from V and 7 bases from J, leaving 11 bases between. The data were produced by immunoSEQ multiplex PCR, yet TCRdb's version contains in-frame clones alone and is incomplete. The sample lists 200,000 to 250,000 clones; nearly 90% were seen once. Assignments of participants to cohorts depended upon their own reported clinical history. Symptom resolution, clearance, or two negative PCRs marked donors in Cohort 3 as recovered. This TCR came from a man younger than 40 who had recovered from COVID-19. Material for sequencing was PBMCs or T cells enriched from blood (not recorded which). The genes are TRBV9 and TRBJ2-4; D perhaps matches TRBD2 (7 bases). The CDR3, as DNA: TGTGCCAGCAGCGTAGGGACAGCGGGGAACATTCAGTACTTC. It encodes CASSVGTAGNIQYF.